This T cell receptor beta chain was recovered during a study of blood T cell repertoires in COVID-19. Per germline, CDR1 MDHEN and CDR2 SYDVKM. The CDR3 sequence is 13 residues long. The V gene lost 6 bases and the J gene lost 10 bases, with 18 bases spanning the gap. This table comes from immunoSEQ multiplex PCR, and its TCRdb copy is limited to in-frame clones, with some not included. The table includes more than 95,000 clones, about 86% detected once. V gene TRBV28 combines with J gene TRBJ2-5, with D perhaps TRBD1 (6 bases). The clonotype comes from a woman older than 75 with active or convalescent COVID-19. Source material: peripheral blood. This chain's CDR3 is CASSPPEGHLQYF. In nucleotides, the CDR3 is TGTGCCAGCAGCCCCCCCGAGGGACACCTCCAGTACTTC.